This T cell receptor (beta chain) was found in a study of identical twins. Study results and limitations: These conclusions were based on statistical analysis (cross-sectional, not following the same donors). Invariant T cells like MAIT and iNKT could partly confound the zero-insertion analyses. Memory repertoires showed no such pattern, whereas abundant cord blood beta clonotypes carried fewer insertions.

CDR3 length: 15 residues. The germline V and J ends were trimmed by 3 bases and 0 bases, with 12 bases remaining between them. Germline V lookup: CDR1 MDHEN, CDR2 SYDVKM. TCRdb re-called the 5' RACE reads through MiXCR, storing one row per CDR3 protein. The sample carries roughly 350,000 distinct CDR3 sequences, 12% recorded once. This clonotype was recorded a few times. What it binds is not known. These same records also appear under a second study, on yellow fever vaccine responses in identical twins.

This receptor was taken from a woman between 18 and 29 years old in good health. The chain couples TRBV28 to TRBJ2-7; D uncertain. Sequencing was carried out using CD8+ T cells sorted from blood. The CDR3 bases are TGTGCCAGCAGTTTTGAGACCACCCTCTCCTACGAGCAGTACTTC. Amino acids: CASSFETTLSYEQYF.